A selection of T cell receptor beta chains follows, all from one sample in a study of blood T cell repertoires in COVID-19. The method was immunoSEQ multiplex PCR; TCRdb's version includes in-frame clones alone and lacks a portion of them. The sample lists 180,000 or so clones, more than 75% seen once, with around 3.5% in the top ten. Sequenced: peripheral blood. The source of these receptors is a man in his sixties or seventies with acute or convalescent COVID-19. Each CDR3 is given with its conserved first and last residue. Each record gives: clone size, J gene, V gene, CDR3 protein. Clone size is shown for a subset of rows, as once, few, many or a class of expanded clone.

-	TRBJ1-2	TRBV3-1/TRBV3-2	CATGQVRGGYTF
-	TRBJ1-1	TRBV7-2	CASSFGLATEAFF
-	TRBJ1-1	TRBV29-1	CSVDRGRTEAFF
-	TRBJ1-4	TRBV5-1	CASRRATNEKLFF
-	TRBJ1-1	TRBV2	CASSETGVVTEAFF
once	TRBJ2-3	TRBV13	CASSFGYGGAQYF
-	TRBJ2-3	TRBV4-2	CASSQDRAGGEEDTQYF
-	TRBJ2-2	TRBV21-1	CASSTLIPARGNTGELFF
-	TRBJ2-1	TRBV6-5	CASSPETSAYNEQFF
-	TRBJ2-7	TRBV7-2	CASSLFLAGRGDEQYF
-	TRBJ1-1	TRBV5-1	CASSWTGWNTEAFF
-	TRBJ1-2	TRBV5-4	CASSAQGYSYGYTF
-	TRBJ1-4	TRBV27	CASSHPGQGTEKLFF
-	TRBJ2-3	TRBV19	CASSPLAGGNTDTQYF
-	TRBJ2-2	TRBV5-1	CASSPTGRGTGELFF
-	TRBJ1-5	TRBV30	CAWSYRVDQPQHF
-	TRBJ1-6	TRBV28	CASSLGRGIDSPLHF
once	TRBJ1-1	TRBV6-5	CASIPGLGNTEAFF
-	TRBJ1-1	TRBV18	CASSLDSSYTEAFF
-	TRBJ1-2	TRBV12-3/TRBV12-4	CASSPTADGYTF
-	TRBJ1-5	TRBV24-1	CATSDLKTPPNQPQHF
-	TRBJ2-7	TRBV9	CASSVEQGGEQYF
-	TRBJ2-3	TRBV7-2	CASSLRWASESTDTQYF
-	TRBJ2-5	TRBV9	CASTTSGGLQETQYF
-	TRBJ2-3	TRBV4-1	CASSPIRASRTDTQYF
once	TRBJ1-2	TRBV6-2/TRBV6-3	CASSHHQWPHGYTF
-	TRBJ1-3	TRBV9	CASSTGASGNTIYF
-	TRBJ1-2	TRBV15	CATSRDPGQANGYTF
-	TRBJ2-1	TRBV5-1	CASSLAAQGGYNEQFF
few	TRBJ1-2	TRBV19	CASNIKGVGGYTF
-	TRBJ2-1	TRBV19	CASSINAQGEQFF
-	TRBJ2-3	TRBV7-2	CASSLSGGAPDTQYF
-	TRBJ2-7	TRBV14	CASSPTTQRDEQYF
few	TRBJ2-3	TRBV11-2	CASSPLPPGQSMDTQYF
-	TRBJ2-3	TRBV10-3	CAISKYLAGEGTDTQYF
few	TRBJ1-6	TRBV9	CASSPRGQGAAPLHF
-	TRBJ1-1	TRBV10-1	CASSDTGVEAFF
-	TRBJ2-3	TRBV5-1	CASSLSLAGADTQYF
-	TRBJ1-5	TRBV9	CASSAKLGRDQPQHF
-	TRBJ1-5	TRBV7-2	CASSGRRTVGNQPQHF
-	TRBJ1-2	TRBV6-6	CASSYYGDTDNYGYTF
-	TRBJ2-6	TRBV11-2	CASSLTASPNSGANVLTF
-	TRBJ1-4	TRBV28	CASRGERATNEKLFF
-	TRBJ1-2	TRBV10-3	CAIRSGQGEYYGYTF
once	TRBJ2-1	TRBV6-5	CASSYSTDPSYNEQFF
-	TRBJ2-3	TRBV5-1	CASSLTEPNTDTQYF